A selection of T cell receptor beta chains follows, all from one sample in a study of T-cell reconstitution after alpha-beta-depleted transplantation in children. TCRdb passed the PCR reads through MiXCR, listing each CDR3 protein once. Here the sample spans over 45,000 distinct CDR3 sequences, 5.5% to 7.5% being singletons. Sequenced here: PBMCs, mostly from graft donor cells, sampled 60 days after TCRalphabeta/CD19-depleted stem cell transplant. The source is a female patient between 2 and 15 years old who had a stem cell transplant for aplastic anemia, so the T cells may come from the graft donor. CDR3s leave out the opening cysteine and the closing phenylalanine or tryptophan.

CDR3	J	V
ASSSGTHNEKLF	TRBJ1-4	TRBV6-5
ASSPGSTYEQY	TRBJ2-7	TRBV6-6
ASSYKGAFETQY	TRBJ2-5	TRBV6-6
ASSPPGEGQPQH	TRBJ1-5	TRBV18
ASSPGPNNYGYT	TRBJ1-2	TRBV7-3
ASSLNQLPTGELF	TRBJ2-2	TRBV7-3
ASSLQGCNEQF	TRBJ2-1	TRBV7-2
SARGFRGVGGSSYEQY	TRBJ2-7	TRBV20-1
ASSGLGRLLDGYT	TRBJ1-2	TRBV7-2
ASSLVAGAPSYNEQF	TRBJ2-1	TRBV5-1
ASSIGQREKLF	TRBJ1-4	TRBV2
ASSYFGTSPGANVLT	TRBJ2-6	TRBV7-9
ATSGAEEISGEQY	TRBJ2-7	TRBV24-1
ASYLLRDRFI	TRBJ2-7	TRBV6-1
ASSPLAGGTTGELF	TRBJ2-2	TRBV18
AWSGVAGPLEDEQF	TRBJ2-1	TRBV30
ASSPPRGSGYEQY	TRBJ2-7	TRBV12-3/TRBV12-4
SVDWETQY	TRBJ2-5	TRBV29-1
ASSPRTDREAF	TRBJ1-1	TRBV28
SAFYRDSTGELF	TRBJ2-2	TRBV20-1
ASSLEGRVNTEAF	TRBJ1-1	TRBV7-2
ASTPPREGSGDEQY	TRBJ2-7	TRBV7-9
ASRGLIWANYGYT	TRBJ1-2	TRBV28
ASSQGGPRETQY	TRBJ2-5	TRBV4-1
ASSPRGRGFSYEQY	TRBJ2-7	TRBV18
SARQGGMNTEAF	TRBJ1-1	TRBV20-1
ASSPPGSASTDTQY	TRBJ2-3	TRBV6-5
ASRGTSKLVEQF	TRBJ2-1	TRBV2
SAKLAGGKNEQF	TRBJ2-1	TRBV20-1
SARRSSYEQY	TRBJ2-7	TRBV20-1
ASALGEGSYNEQF	TRBJ2-1	TRBV5-1
ASSFSPPDGVHNEQF	TRBJ2-1	TRBV28
ASRTGQGEIWSYNEQF	TRBJ2-1	TRBV25-1
ASREGATQY	TRBJ2-3	TRBV12-3/TRBV12-4
ASSRTEINTGELF	TRBJ2-2	TRBV6-5
ASSRQGVTAQH	TRBJ1-5	TRBV12-3/TRBV12-4
ASSTTNGRYNEQF	TRBJ2-1	TRBV19
ASRAKLGPRGNEQF	TRBJ2-1	TRBV12-3/TRBV12-4
ASSFWTVGKLF	TRBJ1-4	TRBV28
AISEFGGSGETQY	TRBJ2-5	TRBV10-3
ATTKRVNQPQH	TRBJ1-5	TRBV12-3/TRBV12-4
ASSPPGQYYGYT	TRBJ1-2	TRBV4-1
AISESGRGEYNEQF	TRBJ2-1	TRBV10-3
ASSLGQVQGGQY	TRBJ2-7	TRBV5-6
ASSLLHRDSNGYT	TRBJ1-2	TRBV28
ASSIGRGANEKLF	TRBJ1-4	TRBV5-1
ASSLDKGWETQY	TRBJ2-5	TRBV5-1
ASSQVGREGEKLF	TRBJ1-4	TRBV4-2
ASSGGPGRNQPQH	TRBJ1-5	TRBV28
ASSEATGPNYGYT	TRBJ1-2	TRBV6-1
ASSSSAGGSRTQY	TRBJ2-3	TRBV12-3/TRBV12-4
SAQRDLNQPQH	TRBJ1-5	TRBV20-1
SPGGPGYGYT	TRBJ1-2	TRBV20-1
ASSSWGYTGELF	TRBJ2-2	TRBV27
SARGPSGEETQY	TRBJ2-5	TRBV20-1
ASSVLTTGDYGYT	TRBJ1-2	TRBV28
ASSSDRGRDTEAF	TRBJ1-1	TRBV6-1
ASSRGAGAYNEQF	TRBJ2-1	TRBV7-6
ASSQEVVETQY	TRBJ2-5	TRBV7-9
ASSPPLSDEQF	TRBJ2-1	TRBV18